The TCR beta chain described here comes from a study of T cell changes during pregnancy in multiple sclerosis. Trimming took 2 bases from V and 9 from J; bases not matched to a gene: 16. The length of the CDR3 is 18 residues. Germline CDR1 reads MGHDK; CDR2 reads SYGVNS. The data were produced by immunoSEQ multiplex PCR, yet TCRdb's version contains in-frame clones alone and is incomplete. The sample holds about 94,000 clones, over 85% seen once. The TCR was taken from a female donor with multiple sclerosis, enrolled in a pregnancy study. The sequencing used peripheral blood, collected after pregnancy. The V call is TRBV25-1, the J call TRBJ2-1; 10 nucleotides align to TRBD2. CDR3 sequence: CASSEQPLAGESRGEQFF. The CDR3 coding sequence is TGTGCCAGCAGTGAACAACCGCTAGCGGGAGAATCGCGAGGTGAGCAGTTCTTC.